The T cell receptor beta chain described here comes from a study of Graves' ophthalmopathy and Graves' hyperthyroidism. Study summary: The collection of peripheral blood took place at initial diagnosis, before any treatment. Study outcomes and limitations: For separating ophthalmopathy from stable hyperthyroidism, a 13-signature model gave 87.88% sensitivity and 75% to 83% specificity.

This clonotype was counted ten times or more. Its antigen is currently unknown. RNA transcripts were the source from which TCR beta CDR3 regions were amplified. In the first round, RT-PCR was carried out with HTBI primers, and a multiplex PCR formed the second round. TCRdb reprocessed the multiplex PCR reads with MiXCR, giving one entry per CDR3 protein. Of 200,000 to 250,000 distinct CDR3 sequences listed, 20% to 25% are singletons. V was cut by 5 bases and J by 4 bases, with 14 bases left in between. Germline-derived CDR1 and CDR2 are SQVTM and ANQGSEA. This CDR3 has 13 amino acids. The genes are TRBV29-1 and TRBJ1-1; D is uncertain. This TCR was recovered from a woman between 45 and 65 years old with Graves' ophthalmopathy. The specimen sequenced was peripheral blood. CDR3 bases: TGCAGCGTTAGGTCCAATAGCGGCACTGAAGCTTTCTTT. Its protein is CSVRSNSGTEAFF.